One and the same sample provided the 13 T cell receptor beta chains below, sequenced in a study of blood T cell repertoires in COVID-19. Assay used: immunoSEQ multiplex PCR; TCRdb lists only in-frame clones, some missing. The sample lists a few hundred thousand clones, over 70% occurring once. The sequencing input was PBMCs or T cells enriched from blood (not recorded which). These receptors were taken from a woman aged 40 to 50 who had been exposed to COVID-19.

This clone was counted a few times. The V call is TRBV5-6, the J call TRBJ2-7; 8 bases align to TRBD1. CDR1 SGHDT and CDR2 YYEEEE come from the germline V gene. The CDR3 has 16 residues. J was trimmed by 0 bases and V by 4 bases; bases with no gene match: 9. This chain's CDR3 is CASSRPGQASSYEQYF. DNA for the CDR3: TGTGCCAGCAGCCGTCCGGGACAGGCGAGCTCCTACGAGCAGTACTTC.

The chain carries TRBV5-1 and TRBJ2-3; 9 nucleotides agree with TRBD1. CDR1 and CDR2 (germline): SGHRS, YFSETQ. The trim removed 4 bases at V and 3 bases at J, leaving 12 bases unmatched. The CDR3 sequence is 17 residues long. The CDR3 region has the DNA TGCGCCAGCAGCCTCAGAACCCCCGGACAGGGGACAGATACGCAGTATTTT. Translating gives CASSLRTPGQGTDTQYF.

The genes are TRBV7-6 and TRBJ1-6; D perhaps matches TRBD1 (6 bases). Between the trimmed V and J ends, which lost 1 base and 13 bases, there was a span of 8 bases. Germline lookup yields CDR1 SGHVS and CDR2 FNYEAQ. There are 12 residues in the CDR3. The CDR3: CASSLGGRPLHF. CDR3 coding DNA: TGTGCCAGCAGCTTAGGGGGGCGCCCCCTCCACTTT.

The count of this clone is one. The V gene is TRBV7-8, the J gene TRBJ1-2; D might be TRBD1 (6 bases). Trimming took 0 bases from V and 0 from J, leaving 14 bases between them. Germline CDR1 SGHVS, CDR2 FQNEAQ. The CDR3 sequence is 17 residues long. The CDR3 sequence is CASSLASQGIANYGYTF. CDR3 DNA sequence: TGTGCCAGCAGCTTAGCCAGCCAGGGGATAGCTAACTATGGCTACACCTTC.

J is TRBJ1-1 and V is TRBV7-2; D ambiguous. With 6 bases removed from V and 7 bases from J, the gap between germline ends came to 12 bases. The CDR3 runs 12 residues. Germline CDR1 reads SGHTA; CDR2 reads FQGNSA. The chain's CDR3 is CASSHGVVEAFF. DNA of the CDR3: TGTGCCAGCAGTCACGGAGTGGTTGAAGCTTTCTTT.

The rearrangement links TRBV6-5 to TRBJ1-2; 9 positions agree with TRBD1. The CDR3 spans 15 residues. Germline trimming cut 2 bases from V and 6 bases from J; bases unmatched to any gene: 7. CDR1 MNHEY and CDR2 SVGAGI come from the germline V gene. The CDR3 DNA reads TGTGCCAGCAGTTACGCGCAGGGACAGGGAAATGGCTACACCTTC. This codes for CASSYAQGQGNGYTF.

The J gene is TRBJ2-7, the V gene TRBV18, with no clear D. The CDR3 is 13 residues long. Between the trimmed V and J ends, which lost 4 bases and 2 bases, there was a span of 9 bases. Looked up from germline, CDR1 is KGHSH and CDR2 is LQKENI. The CDR3 bases are TGTGCCAGCTCACTAGAAGAAACCTACGAGCAGTACTTC. The encoded protein is CASSLEETYEQYF. The full variable domain, rest sourced from reference TRBV18 and TRBJ2-7, is NAGVMQNPRHLVRRRGQEARLRCSPMKGHSHVYWYRQLPEEGLKFMVYLQKENIIDESGMPKERFSAEFPKEGPSILRIQQVVRGDSAAYFCASSLEETYEQYFGPGTRLTVT.

The chain uses TRBV7-9 and TRBJ2-1; 9 bases fit TRBD2. This CDR3 comprises 15 residues. The ends lost 5 bases at V and 7 bases at J; junction bases unmatched: 9. Germline V lookup: CDR1 SEHNR, CDR2 FQNEAQ (reference sequence). CDR3 nucleotides: TGTGCCAGCAGCCGTAGCGGGAGTAGTAAGAATGAGCAGTTCTTC. This translates into CASSRSGSSKNEQFF.

The rearrangement uses TRBV9 and TRBJ1-1; D ambiguous. Germline CDR1 and CDR2: SGDLS and YYNGEE. Trimming removed 3 bases at V and 0 bases at J, with 15 bases between. The CDR3 runs 16 residues. The CDR3 DNA follows: TGTGCCAGCAGCGCCCCTGGCCCGAAACTGAACACTGAAGCTTTCTTT. Translation gives CASSAPGPKLNTEAFF.

V is TRBV18 and J is TRBJ2-2; 10 bases are shared with TRBD2. The CDR3 is made up of 15 amino acids. Per germline, CDR1 KGHSH and CDR2 LQKENI. V gave up 2 bases and J gave up 4 bases; unmatched junction bases: 1. CDR3: CASSPGTSATGELFF. DNA for the CDR3: TGTGCCAGCTCACCAGGGACTAGCGCCACCGGGGAGCTGTTTTTT.

The chain recombines TRBV5-4 with TRBJ2-5, with 8 bases identical to TRBD2. Trimming at V came to 5 bases and at J to 5 bases, leaving 2 bases not matched to a gene. The CDR3 loop spans 12 amino acids. Germline CDR1 SGHNT, CDR2 YYREEE (reference sequence). Written as DNA, the CDR3 is TGTGCCAGCAGTTCGGGGGGGGAGACCCAGTACTTC. Encoded protein: CASSSGGETQYF.

This chain uses TRBV7-9 with TRBJ1-4; D uncertain. This CDR3 has 15 residues. Trimming left V 3 bases short and J 8 bases short, with 16 bases between. In germline, CDR1 is SEHNR, CDR2 FQNEAQ (reference sequence). For the CDR3, the DNA is TGTGCCAGCAGCTTGCCCGGGAGGGATAGGGAAAAACTGTTTTTT. It is translated as CASSLPGRDREKLFF.

The chain couples TRBV27 to TRBJ2-1; TRBD2 matches 8 bases. The V segment lost 6 bases and the J segment 6 bases; nucleotides outside the gene matches: 7. The germline CDR1 and CDR2 sequences are MNHEY and SMNVEV (reference sequence). The CDR3 contains 14 residues. The CDR3 nucleotides read TGTGCCAGCAGCGCGGGAGGATCGATCAATGAGCAGTTCTTC. Protein sequence: CASSAGGSINEQFF.